This is a list of T cell receptor beta chains from one sample in a study of persistence of HIV-infected CD4 T cells. TCRdb's copy holds only in-frame clones and misses some; the assay was immunoSEQ multiplex PCR. The table records 15,000 to 20,000 clones, roughly two thirds of them present only once. These receptors are not linked to any known antigen. The input for sequencing was CD4+ T cells sorted from PBMCs after approximately 18-hour stimulation, taken from a patient who received antiretroviral therapy. The source of these receptors is an adult woman with HIV who was CMV-seropositive. The CDR3 runs from the conserved cysteine through the conserved F or W. Each record gives: CDR3 length, J gene, V gene, clone size, D gene, CDR3 protein, CDR3 DNA. The D gene is left open where the match is weak. Expanded clones are given a class, and other clones once, few, many or no size at all.

14	TRBJ2-6	TRBV7-3	once	NA	CASSSRAGANVLTF	TGTGCCAGCAGCTCCAGGGCTGGGGCCAACGTCCTGACTTTC
16	TRBJ2-7	TRBV4-1	NA	TRBD2	CASSQGVSGVLDEQYF	TGCGCCAGCAGCCAAGGGGTTAGCGGGGTTTTGGACGAGCAGTACTTC
15	TRBJ2-1	TRBV10-3	few	TRBD2	CAISALAGQQNEQFF	TGTGCCATCAGTGCCCTAGCGGGCCAGCAAAATGAGCAGTTCTTC
15	TRBJ1-1	TRBV3-1/TRBV3-2	NA	NA	CASSQDRRPNTEAFF	TGTGCCAGCAGCCAAGATCGGAGACCGAACACTGAAGCTTTCTTT
13	TRBJ1-2	TRBV5-1	NA	TRBD1	CASSTDRVKGYTF	TGCGCCAGCAGCACAGACAGGGTGAAAGGCTACACCTTC
16	TRBJ2-3	TRBV9	NA	TRBD2	CASSGRTSGGLGTQYF	TGTGCCAGCAGCGGTCGGACTAGCGGGGGACTTGGTACGCAGTATTTT
15	TRBJ2-5	TRBV6-6	NA	TRBD2	CASSPTSGGQETQYF	TGTGCCAGCAGTCCCACTAGCGGGGGACAGGAGACCCAGTACTTC
16	TRBJ2-2	TRBV7-3	NA	NA	CASSLMASLNTGELFF	TGTGCCAGCAGCTTAATGGCCAGTTTGAACACCGGGGAGCTGTTTTTT
16	TRBJ2-2	TRBV3-1/TRBV3-2	NA	TRBD1	CASRPGQAINTGELFF	TGTGCCAGCAGACCCGGACAGGCGATTAACACCGGGGAGCTGTTTTTT
15	TRBJ2-6	TRBV6-5	NA	TRBD1	CASRKTGTGANVLTF	TGTGCCAGCAGGAAGACAGGGACTGGGGCCAACGTCCTGACTTTC
17	TRBJ2-6	TRBV9	NA	TRBD2	CASSRLAGTPGANVLTF	TGTGCCAGCAGTCGACTAGCGGGGACCCCTGGGGCCAACGTCCTGACTTTC
14	TRBJ2-2	TRBV14	NA	NA	CASSQRDNTGELFF	TGTGCCAGCAGCCAAAGGGATAACACCGGGGAGCTGTTTTTT
15	TRBJ2-7	TRBV3-1/TRBV3-2	medium-sized	TRBD1	CASSQGTGRFSEQYF	TGTGCCAGCAGCCAAGGGACAGGTCGTTTTAGCGAGCAGTACTTC
16	TRBJ2-2	TRBV5-1	NA	NA	CASSFNPVSSTGELFF	TGCGCCAGCAGCTTTAATCCAGTATCGTCCACCGGGGAGCTGTTTTTT
13	TRBJ2-2	TRBV29-1	few	NA	CSSWTMNTGELFF	TGCAGCTCGTGGACTATGAACACCGGGGAGCTGTTTTTT
14	TRBJ1-5	TRBV19	NA	NA	CASSIGGTDQPQHF	TGTGCCAGTAGTATAGGAGGGACGGATCAGCCCCAGCATTTT
14	TRBJ2-5	TRBV7-8	NA	NA	CASSLAGGKETQYF	TGTGCCAGCAGCTTAGCGGGGGGCAAAGAGACCCAGTACTTC
16	TRBJ1-2	TRBV6-1	NA	TRBD1	CASSVGPGQGFAGYTF	TGTGCCAGCAGTGTGGGACCGGGACAGGGATTTGCTGGCTACACCTTC
15	TRBJ1-6	TRBV30	NA	TRBD1	CAWDRTGPINSPLHF	TGTGCCTGGGATCGGACAGGTCCCATTAATTCACCCCTCCACTTT
15	TRBJ1-3	TRBV6-5	NA	NA	CASSRSALGGNTIYF	TGTGCCAGCAGCCGATCTGCCCTAGGGGGAAACACCATATATTTT
14	TRBJ1-6	TRBV19	NA	TRBD1	CASSGDRGNSPLHF	TGTGCCAGTAGTGGGGACAGGGGAAATTCACCCCTCCACTTT
15	TRBJ2-3	TRBV13	NA	NA	CASSLGAGPTDTQYF	TGTGCCAGCAGCTTGGGCGCGGGACCCACAGATACGCAGTATTTT
15	TRBJ2-5	TRBV6-5	NA	NA	CASSSFADREGGQYF	TGTGCCAGCAGTTCCTTTGCGGACAGGGAGGGTGGCCAGTACTTC
16	TRBJ1-1	TRBV28	NA	TRBD1	CASSSPGGQVFTEAFF	TGTGCCAGCAGTTCTCCCGGGGGACAGGTCTTTACTGAAGCTTTCTTT
15	TRBJ1-1	TRBV5-1	NA	NA	CASSLGAGRGTEAFF	TGCGCCAGCAGCCTTGGGGCGGGGAGGGGGACTGAAGCTTTCTTT
14	TRBJ2-4	TRBV19	NA	NA	CASQTGASENIQYF	TGTGCCAGTCAAACGGGGGCCTCCGAAAACATTCAGTACTTC
15	TRBJ2-4	TRBV2	NA	NA	CASRGRGVAKNIQYF	TGTGCCAGCAGAGGAAGGGGGGTAGCCAAAAACATTCAGTACTTC
11	TRBJ1-2	TRBV18	NA	NA	CASSGGAGYTF	TGTGCCAGCTCAGGAGGGGCCGGCTACACCTTC
15	TRBJ1-5	TRBV6-6	NA	NA	CASSYSSGYNQPQHF	TGTGCCAGCAGTTACTCTTCAGGGTACAATCAGCCCCAGCATTTT